A selection of T cell receptor beta chains follows, all from one sample in a study of blood T cell repertoires in COVID-19. The table came from immunoSEQ multiplex PCR; TCRdb's copy has only in-frame clones and leaves some out. Of 150,000 to 200,000 clones in the sample, 80% to 90% were seen once. Specimen: peripheral blood. The receptors come from a man aged 45 to 65 with active or convalescent COVID-19. Each CDR3 is given with its conserved first and last residue. The order of the fields is D gene, clone size, J gene, V gene, CDR3 protein, CDR3 DNA. A D gene is named only where the DNA matches it firmly. Clone size is stated in some rows and not others, as once, few, many or a class when expanded.

.	.	TRBJ2-2	TRBV11-3	CASSIQGYGGELFF	TGTGCCAGCAGCATACAGGGCTACGGCGGGGAGCTGTTTTTT
.	few	TRBJ1-5	TRBV30	CAWKRGPNQPQHF	TGTGCCTGGAAGCGGGGTCCTAATCAGCCCCAGCATTTT
.	once	TRBJ2-2	TRBV7-3	CASSLEYTGELFF	TGTGCCAGCAGCTTAGAGTACACCGGGGAGCTGTTTTTT
.	.	TRBJ2-7	TRBV18	CASSPTRGGGEQYF	TGTGCCAGCTCACCAACGAGGGGGGGAGGCGAGCAGTACTTC
.	once	TRBJ2-5	TRBV27	CASSFGLQETQYF	TGTGCCAGCAGTTTCGGACTACAAGAGACCCAGTACTTC
TRBD1	once	TRBJ1-2	TRBV7-2	CASSPDRDAGYTF	TGTGCCAGCAGCCCAGACAGGGATGCTGGCTACACCTTC
TRBD1	.	TRBJ1-2	TRBV5-1	CASRRPGQGNGYTF	TGCGCCAGCAGACGTCCAGGACAGGGTAATGGCTACACCTTC
.	.	TRBJ2-2	TRBV5-4	CASNDRRWDTGELFF	TGTGCCAGCAACGACAGGAGGTGGGACACCGGGGAGCTGTTTTTT
.	once	TRBJ2-3	TRBV5-4	CASSLGQRITDTQYF	TGTGCCAGCAGCTTGGGACAGCGTATTACAGATACGCAGTATTTT
TRBD1	.	TRBJ1-2	TRBV5-1	CASRGTGIYGYTF	TGCGCCAGCAGAGGGACAGGAATCTATGGCTACACCTTC
.	.	TRBJ2-1	TRBV5-1	CASSLTTGIYNEQFF	TGCGCCAGCAGCCTAACGACAGGTATATACAATGAGCAGTTCTTC